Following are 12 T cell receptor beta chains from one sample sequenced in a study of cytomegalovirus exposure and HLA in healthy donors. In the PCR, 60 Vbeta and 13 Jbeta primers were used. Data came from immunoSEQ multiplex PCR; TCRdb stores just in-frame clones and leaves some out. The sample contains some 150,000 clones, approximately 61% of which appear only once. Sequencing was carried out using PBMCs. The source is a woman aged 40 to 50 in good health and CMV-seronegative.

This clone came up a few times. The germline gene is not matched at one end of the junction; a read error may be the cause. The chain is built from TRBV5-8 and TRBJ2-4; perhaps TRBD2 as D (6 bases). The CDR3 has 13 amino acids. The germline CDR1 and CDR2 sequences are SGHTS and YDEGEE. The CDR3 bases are TGTGCCAGCAGCTTGGTGGGAAAGGGACTCAAGGTCTTC. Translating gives CASSLVGKGLKVF. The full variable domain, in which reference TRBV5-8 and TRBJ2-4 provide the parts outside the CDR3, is EAGVTQSPTHLIKTRGQQATLRCSPISGHTSVYWYQQALGLGLQFLLWYDEGEERNRGNFPPRFSGRQFPNYSSELNVNALELEDSALYLCASSLVGKGLKVFGAGTRLSVL.

The CDR3 sequence: CASSPRLAGAGNEQFF. The CDR3 region has the DNA TGTGCCAGCAGCCCGAGACTAGCGGGGGCGGGTAATGAGCAGTTCTTC. The chain has TRBV7-2 and TRBJ2-1; 12 positions match TRBD2. The CDR3 extends over 16 amino acids. Unmatched junction bases numbered 9, after V lost 5 bases and J lost 7 bases. CDR1 and CDR2 (germline): SGHTA, FQGNSA. Looking up the rest from reference TRBV7-2 and TRBJ2-1 gives the full variable domain: GAGVSQSPSNKVTEKGKDVELRCDPISGHTALYWYRQSLGQGLEFLIYFQGNSAPDKSGLPSDRFSAERTGGSVSTLTIQRTQQEDSAVYLCASSPRLAGAGNEQFFGPGTRLTVL.

CDR3 in amino acids: CASRGERALGYTF. In DNA form, the CDR3 reads TGTGCCAGCAGGGGGGAGCGGGCGCTTGGCTACACCTTC. The rearrangement joins TRBV28 to TRBJ1-2; tentative D call: TRBD1 (5 bases). Trimming stripped 6 bases from V and 7 bases from J, with 15 bases between. The germline V gene encodes CDR1 MDHEN and CDR2 SYDVKM. CDR3 size: 13 residues.

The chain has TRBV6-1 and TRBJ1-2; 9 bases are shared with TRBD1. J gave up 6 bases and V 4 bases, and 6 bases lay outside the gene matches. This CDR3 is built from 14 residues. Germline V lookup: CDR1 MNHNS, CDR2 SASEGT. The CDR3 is CASSAPGDRDGYTF. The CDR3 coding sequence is TGTGCCAGCAGTGCCCCCGGGGACAGGGATGGCTACACCTTC.

The CDR3 sequence: CASIRQVNTEAFF. In DNA, the CDR3 is TGTGCCAGCATTCGACAGGTGAACACTGAAGCTTTCTTT. This sequence joins TRBV2 and TRBJ1-1; maybe TRBD1 (6 bases). The CDR3 consists of 13 residues. CDR1 is SNHLY and CDR2 is FYNNEI in the germline V gene. V was cut by 7 bases and J by 0 bases, with 9 bases left in between.

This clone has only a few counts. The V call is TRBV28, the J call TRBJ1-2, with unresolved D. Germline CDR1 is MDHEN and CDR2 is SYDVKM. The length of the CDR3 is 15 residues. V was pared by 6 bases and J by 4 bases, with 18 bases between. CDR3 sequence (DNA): TGTGCCAGCAGACCTCCTCTGGGAGCCTCCTATGGCTACACCTTC. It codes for CASRPPLGASYGYTF.

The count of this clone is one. The CDR3 protein is CASSLEAGGQGELFF. In DNA, the CDR3 is TGTGCCAGCAGTTTGGAGGCGGGGGGGCAGGGGGAGCTGTTTTTT. The J gene is TRBJ2-2, the V gene TRBV6-6; 9 bases line up with TRBD2. Germline V gives CDR1 MNHNY, CDR2 SVGAGI (reference sequence). J was trimmed by 8 bases and V by 4 bases; bases with no gene match: 8. The CDR3 sequence is 15 residues long.

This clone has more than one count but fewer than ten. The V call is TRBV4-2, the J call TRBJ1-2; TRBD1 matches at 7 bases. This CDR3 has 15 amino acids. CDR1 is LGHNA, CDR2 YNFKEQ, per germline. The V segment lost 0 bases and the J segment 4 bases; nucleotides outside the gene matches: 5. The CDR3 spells CASSQEGGGGYGYTF. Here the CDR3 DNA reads TGTGCCAGCAGCCAAGAAGGAGGGGGCGGCTATGGCTACACCTTC.

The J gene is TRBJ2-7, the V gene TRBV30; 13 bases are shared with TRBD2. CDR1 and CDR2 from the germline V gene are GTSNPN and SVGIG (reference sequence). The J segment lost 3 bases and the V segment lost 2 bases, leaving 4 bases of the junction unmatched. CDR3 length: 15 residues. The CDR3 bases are TGTGCCTGGAGTTCCGGGACTAGCGGGGACTACGAGCAGTACTTC. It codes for CAWSSGTSGDYEQYF.

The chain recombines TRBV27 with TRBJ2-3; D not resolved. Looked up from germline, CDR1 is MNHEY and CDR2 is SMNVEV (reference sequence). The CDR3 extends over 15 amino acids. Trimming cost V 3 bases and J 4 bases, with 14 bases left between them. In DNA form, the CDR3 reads TGTGCCAGCAGTTTCAGTGGGCCCCTCGCAGATACGCAGTATTTT. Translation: CASSFSGPLADTQYF.

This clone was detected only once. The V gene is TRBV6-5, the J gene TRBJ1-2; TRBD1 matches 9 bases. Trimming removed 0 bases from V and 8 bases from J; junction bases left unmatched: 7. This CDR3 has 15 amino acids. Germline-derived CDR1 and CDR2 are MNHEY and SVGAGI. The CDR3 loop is CASSYSTPGQGGYTF. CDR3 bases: TGTGCCAGCAGTTACTCGACGCCGGGACAGGGCGGCTACACCTTC.

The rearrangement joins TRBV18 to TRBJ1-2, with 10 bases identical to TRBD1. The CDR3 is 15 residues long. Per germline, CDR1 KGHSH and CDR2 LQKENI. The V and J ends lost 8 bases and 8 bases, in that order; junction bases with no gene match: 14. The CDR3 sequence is CASPKGQGSLSGYTF. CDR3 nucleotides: TGTGCCAGCCCTAAGGGACAGGGGAGCCTTAGCGGCTACACCTTC.